This T cell receptor (beta chain) derives from a study of CD8 T cells in ankylosing spondylitis. TCRdb ran MiXCR on the 5' RACE reads and lists one entry per CDR3 protein. The sample has 150,000 to 200,000 distinct CDR3 sequences; 10% to 15% are singletons. This clonotype occurred many times. What was sequenced was blood, either unsorted or a sorted T cell fraction (not recorded which). The TCR sequence derives from a female donor with ankylosing spondylitis or in good health (not recorded which).

The CDR3 sequence: CSVLPHGILRDTEAFF. For the CDR3, the DNA is TGCAGCGTCCTCCCTCATGGGATCTTGAGGGACACTGAAGCTTTCTTT. The J gene is TRBJ1-1, the V gene TRBV29-1; D unclear. V lost 6 bases to trimming and J lost 3 bases, with 23 bases between them. The CDR3 is made up of 16 amino acids. Germline V gene lookup returns CDR1 SQVTM and CDR2 ANQGSEA.